This entry features one T cell receptor beta chain sequence. Some clones are missing from TCRdb's copy, which holds only in-frame ones; the method was immunoSEQ multiplex PCR. The sample contains about 270,000 clones, 85% to 90% of which appear only once. V lost 3 bases to trimming and J lost 0 bases, with 9 bases between them. The CDR3 has 15 amino acids. Germline V gene lookup returns CDR1 LGHNA and CDR2 YNFKEQ. These data come from a study of blood T cell repertoires in COVID-19. The sequenced material came from PBMCs or T cells enriched from blood (not recorded which). The clonotype originates from a woman in her 30s with acute COVID-19. V usage is TRBV4-2 and J usage is TRBJ2-1, with a possible D match to TRBD2 (6 bases). Here the CDR3 reads CASSQRTNSYNEQFF. As DNA, the CDR3 is TGTGCCAGCAGCCAGAGGACTAACTCCTACAATGAGCAGTTCTTC.